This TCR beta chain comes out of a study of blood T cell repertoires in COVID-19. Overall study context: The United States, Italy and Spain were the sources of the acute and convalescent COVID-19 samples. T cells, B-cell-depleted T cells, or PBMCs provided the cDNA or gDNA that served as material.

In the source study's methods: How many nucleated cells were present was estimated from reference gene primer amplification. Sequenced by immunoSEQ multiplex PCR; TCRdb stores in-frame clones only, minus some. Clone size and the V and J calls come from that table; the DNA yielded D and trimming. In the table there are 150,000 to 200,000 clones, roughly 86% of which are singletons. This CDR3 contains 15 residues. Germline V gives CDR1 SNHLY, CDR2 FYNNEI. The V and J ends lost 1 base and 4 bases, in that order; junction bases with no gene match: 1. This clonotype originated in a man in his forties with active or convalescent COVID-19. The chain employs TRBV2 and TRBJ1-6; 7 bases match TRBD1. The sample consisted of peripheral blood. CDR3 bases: TGTGCCAGCAGTGAAGTGGGACAGTATAATTCACCCCTCCACTTT. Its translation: CASSEVGQYNSPLHF.